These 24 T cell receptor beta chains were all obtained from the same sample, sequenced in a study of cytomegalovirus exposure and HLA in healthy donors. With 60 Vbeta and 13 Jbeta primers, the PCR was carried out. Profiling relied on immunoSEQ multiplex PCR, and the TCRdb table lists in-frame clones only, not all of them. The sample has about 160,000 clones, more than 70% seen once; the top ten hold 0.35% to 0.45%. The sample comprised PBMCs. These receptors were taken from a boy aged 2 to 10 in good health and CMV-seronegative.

As DNA, the CDR3 is TGCGCCAGCAGCTTGGGGGTTAGCGGGAGGCTCGCAGATACGCAGTATTTT. Translated: CASSLGVSGRLADTQYF. The chain combines TRBV5-1 with TRBJ2-3; 10 nucleotides match TRBD2. Trimming took 0 bases from V and 4 from J; bases not matched to a gene: 8. The germline V gene has CDR1 SGHRS and CDR2 YFSETQ. The CDR3 totals 17 residues.

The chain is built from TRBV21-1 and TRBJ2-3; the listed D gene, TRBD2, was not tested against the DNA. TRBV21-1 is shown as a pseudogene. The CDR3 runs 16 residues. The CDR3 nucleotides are TGTGCCAGCAGCAAAAGACTAGCCGATAGCACAGATACGCAGTATTTT. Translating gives CASSKRLADSTDTQYF.

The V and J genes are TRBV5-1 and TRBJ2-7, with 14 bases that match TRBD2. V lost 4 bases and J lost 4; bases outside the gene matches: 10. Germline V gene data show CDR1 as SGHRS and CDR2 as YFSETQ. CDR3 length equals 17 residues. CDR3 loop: CASSVAGTSGGGYEQYF. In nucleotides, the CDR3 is TGCGCCAGCAGCGTTGCCGGGACTAGCGGGGGAGGGTACGAGCAGTACTTC.

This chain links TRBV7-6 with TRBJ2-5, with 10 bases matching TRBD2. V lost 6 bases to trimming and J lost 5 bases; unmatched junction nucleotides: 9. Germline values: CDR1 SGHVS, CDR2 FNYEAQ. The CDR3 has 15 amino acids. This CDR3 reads CASSRGLARGETQYF. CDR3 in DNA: TGTGCCAGCAGTCGGGGACTAGCGAGAGGGGAGACCCAGTACTTC.

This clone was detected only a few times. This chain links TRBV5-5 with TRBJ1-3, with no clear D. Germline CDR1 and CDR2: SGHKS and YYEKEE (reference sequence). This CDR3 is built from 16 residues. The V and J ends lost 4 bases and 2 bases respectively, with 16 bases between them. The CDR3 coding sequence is TGTGCCAGCAGCCTCTGGGCCGTCTCCCCTGGAAACACCATATATTTT. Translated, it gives CASSLWAVSPGNTIYF.

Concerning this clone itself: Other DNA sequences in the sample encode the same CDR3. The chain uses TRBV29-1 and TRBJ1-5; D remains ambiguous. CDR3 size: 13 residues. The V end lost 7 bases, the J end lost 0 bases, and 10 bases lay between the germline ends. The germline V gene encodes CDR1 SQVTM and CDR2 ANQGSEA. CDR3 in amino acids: CSAGRDSNQPQHF. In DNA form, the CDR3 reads TGCAGCGCCGGACGGGATAGCAATCAGCCCCAGCATTTT.

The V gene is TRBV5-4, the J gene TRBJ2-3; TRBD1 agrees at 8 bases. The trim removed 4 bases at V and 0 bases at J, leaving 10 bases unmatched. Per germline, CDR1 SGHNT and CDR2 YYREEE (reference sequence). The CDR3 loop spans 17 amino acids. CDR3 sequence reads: CASSLQRRDRSTDTQYF. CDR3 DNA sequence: TGTGCCAGCAGCCTACAACGCCGGGACAGGAGCACAGATACGCAGTATTTT.

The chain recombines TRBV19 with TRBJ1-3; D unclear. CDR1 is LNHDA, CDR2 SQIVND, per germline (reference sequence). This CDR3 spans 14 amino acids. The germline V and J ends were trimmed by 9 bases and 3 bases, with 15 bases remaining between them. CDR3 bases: TGTGCCAGCCTGGGAGTAGAAAGTGGAAACACCATATATTTT. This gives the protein CASLGVESGNTIYF.

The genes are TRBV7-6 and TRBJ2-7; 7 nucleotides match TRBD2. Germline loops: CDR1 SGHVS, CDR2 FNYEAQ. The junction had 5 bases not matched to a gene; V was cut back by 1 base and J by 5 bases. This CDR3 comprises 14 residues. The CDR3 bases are TGTGCCAGCAGCTTAGGGGGGGGGACCGACGAGCAGTACTTC. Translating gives CASSLGGGTDEQYF. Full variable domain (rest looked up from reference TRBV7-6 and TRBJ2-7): GAGVSQSPRYKVTKRGQDVALRCDPISGHVSLYWYRQALGQGPEFLTYFNYEAQQDKSGLPNDRFSAERPEGSISTLTIQRTEQRDSAMYRCASSLGGGTDEQYFGPGTRLTVT.

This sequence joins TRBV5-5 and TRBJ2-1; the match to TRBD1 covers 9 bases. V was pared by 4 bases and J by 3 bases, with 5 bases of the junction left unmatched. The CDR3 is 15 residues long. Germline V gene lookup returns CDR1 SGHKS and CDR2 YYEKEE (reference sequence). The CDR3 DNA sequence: TGTGCCAGCAGCCGGCGGGACAGGGTCTACAATGAGCAGTTCTTC. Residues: CASSRRDRVYNEQFF.

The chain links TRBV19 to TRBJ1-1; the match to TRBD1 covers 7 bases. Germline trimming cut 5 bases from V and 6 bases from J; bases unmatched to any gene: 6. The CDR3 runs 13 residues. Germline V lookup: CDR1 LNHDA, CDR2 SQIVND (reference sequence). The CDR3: CASSSGQAPEAFF. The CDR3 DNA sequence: TGTGCCAGTAGTTCAGGACAGGCCCCTGAAGCTTTCTTT.

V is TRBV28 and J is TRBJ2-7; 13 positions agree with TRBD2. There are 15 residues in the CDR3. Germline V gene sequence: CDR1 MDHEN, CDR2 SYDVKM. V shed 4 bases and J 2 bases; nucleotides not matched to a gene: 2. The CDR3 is CASSYGTSGTYEQYF. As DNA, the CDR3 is TGTGCCAGCAGTTACGGGACTAGCGGGACCTACGAGCAGTACTTC.

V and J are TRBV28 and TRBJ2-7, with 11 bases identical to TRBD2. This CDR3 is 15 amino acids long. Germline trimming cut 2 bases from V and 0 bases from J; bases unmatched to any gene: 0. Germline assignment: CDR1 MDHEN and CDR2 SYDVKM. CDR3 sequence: CASSLLAGGSYEQYF. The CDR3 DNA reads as TGTGCCAGCAGTTTACTAGCGGGAGGCTCCTACGAGCAGTACTTC.

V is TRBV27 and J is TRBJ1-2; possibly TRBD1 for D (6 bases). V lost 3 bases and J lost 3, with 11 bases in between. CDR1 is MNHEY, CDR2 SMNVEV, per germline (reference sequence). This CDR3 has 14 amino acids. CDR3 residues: CASSFRQEHYGYTF. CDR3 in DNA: TGTGCCAGCAGTTTTAGACAGGAACACTATGGCTACACCTTC.

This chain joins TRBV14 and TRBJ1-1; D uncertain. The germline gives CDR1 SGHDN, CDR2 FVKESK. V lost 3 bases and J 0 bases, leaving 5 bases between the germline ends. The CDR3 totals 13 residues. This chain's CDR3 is CASSQTMNTEAFF. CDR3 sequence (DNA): TGTGCCAGCAGCCAGACTATGAACACTGAAGCTTTCTTT.

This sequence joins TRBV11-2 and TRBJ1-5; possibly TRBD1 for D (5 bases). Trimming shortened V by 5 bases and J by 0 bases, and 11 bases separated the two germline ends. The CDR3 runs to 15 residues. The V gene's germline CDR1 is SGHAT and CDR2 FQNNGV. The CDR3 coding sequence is TGTGCCAGCAGCCCTCAGGGAAATAGCAATCAGCCCCAGCATTTT. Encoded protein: CASSPQGNSNQPQHF.

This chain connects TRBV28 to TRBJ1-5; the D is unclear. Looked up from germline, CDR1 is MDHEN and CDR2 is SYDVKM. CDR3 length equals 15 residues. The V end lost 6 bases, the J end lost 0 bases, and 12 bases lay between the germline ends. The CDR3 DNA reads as TGTGCCAGCAGCCCCTGGGCCCATAGCAATCAGCCCCAGCATTTT. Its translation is CASSPWAHSNQPQHF.

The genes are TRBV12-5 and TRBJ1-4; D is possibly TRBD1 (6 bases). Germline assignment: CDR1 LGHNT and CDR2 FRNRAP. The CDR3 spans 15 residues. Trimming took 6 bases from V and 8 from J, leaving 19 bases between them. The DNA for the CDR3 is TGTGCTAGTGGCCCTAGCAGGGGAAGAGGGGAAAAACTGTTTTTT. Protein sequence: CASGPSRGRGEKLFF.

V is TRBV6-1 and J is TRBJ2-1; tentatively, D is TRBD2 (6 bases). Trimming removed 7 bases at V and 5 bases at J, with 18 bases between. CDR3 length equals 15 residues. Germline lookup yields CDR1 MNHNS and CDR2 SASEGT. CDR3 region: CASTTALALHNEQFF. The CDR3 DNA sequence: TGTGCCAGCACAACCGCACTAGCACTCCACAATGAGCAGTTCTTC.

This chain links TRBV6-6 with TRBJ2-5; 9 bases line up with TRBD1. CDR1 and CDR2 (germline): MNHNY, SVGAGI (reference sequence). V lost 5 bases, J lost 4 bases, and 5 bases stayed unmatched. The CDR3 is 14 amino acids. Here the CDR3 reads CASSQDRGGETQYF. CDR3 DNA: TGTGCCAGCAGTCAGGACAGGGGTGGAGAGACCCAGTACTTC.

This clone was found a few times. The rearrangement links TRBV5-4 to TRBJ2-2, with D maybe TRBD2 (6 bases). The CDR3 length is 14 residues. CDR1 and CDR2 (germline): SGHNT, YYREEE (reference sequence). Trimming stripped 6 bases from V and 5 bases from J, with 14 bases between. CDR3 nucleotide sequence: TGTGCCAGCATGGAGGGCCGTCGAACCGGGGAGCTGTTTTTT. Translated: CASMEGRRTGELFF.

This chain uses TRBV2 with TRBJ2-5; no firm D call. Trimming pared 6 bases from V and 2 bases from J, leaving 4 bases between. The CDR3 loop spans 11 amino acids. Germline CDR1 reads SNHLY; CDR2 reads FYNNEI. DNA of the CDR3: TGTGCCAGCAGACTACAAGAGACCCAGTACTTC. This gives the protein CASRLQETQYF.

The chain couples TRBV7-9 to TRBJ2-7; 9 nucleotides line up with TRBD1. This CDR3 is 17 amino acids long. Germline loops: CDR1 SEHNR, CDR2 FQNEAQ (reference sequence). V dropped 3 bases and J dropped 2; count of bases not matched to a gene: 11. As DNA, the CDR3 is TGTGCCAGCAGCTTTCTACAGGGGGCGCATGTGACCTACGAGCAGTACTTC. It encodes CASSFLQGAHVTYEQYF. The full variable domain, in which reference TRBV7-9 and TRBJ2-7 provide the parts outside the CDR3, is DTGVSQNPRHKITKRGQNVTFRCDPISEHNRLYWYRQTLGQGPEFLTYFQNEAQLEKSRLLSDRFSAERPKGSFSTLEIQRTEQGDSAMYLCASSFLQGAHVTYEQYFGPGTRLTVT.

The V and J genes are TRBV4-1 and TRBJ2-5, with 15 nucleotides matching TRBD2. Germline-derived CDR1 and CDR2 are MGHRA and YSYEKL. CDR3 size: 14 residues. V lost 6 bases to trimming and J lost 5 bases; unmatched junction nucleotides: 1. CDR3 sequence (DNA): TGCGCCAGCAGTGGACTAGCGGGAGGGGAGACCCAGTACTTC. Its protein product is CASSGLAGGETQYF.